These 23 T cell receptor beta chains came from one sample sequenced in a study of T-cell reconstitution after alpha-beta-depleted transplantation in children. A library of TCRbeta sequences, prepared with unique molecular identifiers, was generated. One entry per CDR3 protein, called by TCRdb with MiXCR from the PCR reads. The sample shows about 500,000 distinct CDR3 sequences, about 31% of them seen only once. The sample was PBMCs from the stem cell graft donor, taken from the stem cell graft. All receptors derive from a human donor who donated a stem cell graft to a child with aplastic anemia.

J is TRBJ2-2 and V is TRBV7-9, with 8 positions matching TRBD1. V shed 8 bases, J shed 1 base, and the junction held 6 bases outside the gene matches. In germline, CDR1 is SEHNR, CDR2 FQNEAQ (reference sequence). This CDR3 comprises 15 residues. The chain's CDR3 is CASDYGQGNTGELFF. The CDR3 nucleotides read TGTGCCAGCGATTACGGACAGGGGAACACCGGGGAGCTGTTTTTT. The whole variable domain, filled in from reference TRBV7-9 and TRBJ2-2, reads DTGVSQNPRHKITKRGQNVTFRCDPISEHNRLYWYRQTLGQGPEFLTYFQNEAQLEKSRLLSDRFSAERPKGSFSTLEIQRTEQGDSAMYLCASDYGQGNTGELFFGEGSRLTVL.

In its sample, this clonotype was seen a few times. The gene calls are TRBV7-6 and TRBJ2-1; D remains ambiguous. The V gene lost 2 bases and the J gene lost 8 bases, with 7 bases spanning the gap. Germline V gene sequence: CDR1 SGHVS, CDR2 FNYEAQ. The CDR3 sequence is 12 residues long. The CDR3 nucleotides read TGTGCCAGCAGCTTATCGACCCATGAGCAGTTCTTC. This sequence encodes CASSLSTHEQFF. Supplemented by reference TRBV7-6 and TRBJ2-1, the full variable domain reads GAGVSQSPRYKVTKRGQDVALRCDPISGHVSLYWYRQALGQGPEFLTYFNYEAQQDKSGLPNDRFSAERPEGSISTLTIQRTEQRDSAMYRCASSLSTHEQFFGPGTRLTVL.

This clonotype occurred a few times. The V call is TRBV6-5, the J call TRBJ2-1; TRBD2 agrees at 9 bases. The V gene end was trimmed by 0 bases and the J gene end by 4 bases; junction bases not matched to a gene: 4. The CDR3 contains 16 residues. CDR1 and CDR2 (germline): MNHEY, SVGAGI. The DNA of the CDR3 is TGTGCCAGCAGTTACTCAGGCCTAGCGGGGTACAATGAGCAGTTCTTC. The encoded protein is CASSYSGLAGYNEQFF.

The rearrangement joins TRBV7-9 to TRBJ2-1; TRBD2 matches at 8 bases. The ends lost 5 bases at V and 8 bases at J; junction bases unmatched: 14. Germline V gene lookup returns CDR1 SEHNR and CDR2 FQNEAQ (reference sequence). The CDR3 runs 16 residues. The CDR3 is CASSPPTGTSLDEQFF. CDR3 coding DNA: TGTGCCAGCAGCCCCCCGACCGGGACTAGTCTCGATGAGCAGTTCTTC. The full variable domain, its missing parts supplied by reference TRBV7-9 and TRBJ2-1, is DTGVSQNPRHKITKRGQNVTFRCDPISEHNRLYWYRQTLGQGPEFLTYFQNEAQLEKSRLLSDRFSAERPKGSFSTLEIQRTEQGDSAMYLCASSPPTGTSLDEQFFGPGTRLTVL.

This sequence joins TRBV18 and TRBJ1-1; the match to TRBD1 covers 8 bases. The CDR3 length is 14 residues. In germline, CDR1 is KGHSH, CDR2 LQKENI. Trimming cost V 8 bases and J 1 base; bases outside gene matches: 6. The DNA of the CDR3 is TGTGCCAGCCACCCTGGGACAGGGAACACTGAAGCTTTCTTT. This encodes CASHPGTGNTEAFF.

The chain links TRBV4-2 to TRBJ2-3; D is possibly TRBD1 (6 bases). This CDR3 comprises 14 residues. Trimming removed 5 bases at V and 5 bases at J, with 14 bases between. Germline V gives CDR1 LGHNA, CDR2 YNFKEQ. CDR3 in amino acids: CASSATGTKDTQYF. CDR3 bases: TGTGCCAGCAGCGCGACCGGGACAAAAGATACGCAGTATTTT.

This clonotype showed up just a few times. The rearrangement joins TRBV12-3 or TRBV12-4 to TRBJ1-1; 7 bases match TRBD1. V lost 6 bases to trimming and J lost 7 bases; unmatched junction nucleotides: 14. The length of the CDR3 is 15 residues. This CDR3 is CASSRGTATGSEAFF. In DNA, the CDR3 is TGTGCCAGCAGCCGCGGGACAGCCACAGGGAGTGAAGCTTTCTTT.

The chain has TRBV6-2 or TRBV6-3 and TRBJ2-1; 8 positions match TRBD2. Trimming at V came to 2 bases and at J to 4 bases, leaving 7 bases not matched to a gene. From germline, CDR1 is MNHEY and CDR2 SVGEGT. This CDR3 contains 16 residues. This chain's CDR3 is CASSYEGSGEYNEQFF. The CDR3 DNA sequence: TGTGCCAGCAGTTACGAGGGTAGCGGGGAATACAATGAGCAGTTCTTC.

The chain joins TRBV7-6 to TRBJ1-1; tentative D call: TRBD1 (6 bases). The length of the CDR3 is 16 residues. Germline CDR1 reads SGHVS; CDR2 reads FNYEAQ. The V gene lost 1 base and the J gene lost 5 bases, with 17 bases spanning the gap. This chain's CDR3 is CASSLGIEAGVTEAFF. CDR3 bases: TGTGCCAGCAGCTTAGGAATTGAGGCAGGGGTAACTGAAGCTTTCTTT.

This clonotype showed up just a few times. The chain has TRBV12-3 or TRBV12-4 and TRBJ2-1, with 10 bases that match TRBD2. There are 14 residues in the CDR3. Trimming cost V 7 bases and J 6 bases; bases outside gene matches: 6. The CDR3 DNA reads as TGTGCCAGCATCCTAGGACTAGCGGCCAATGAGCAGTTCTTC. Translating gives CASILGLAANEQFF.

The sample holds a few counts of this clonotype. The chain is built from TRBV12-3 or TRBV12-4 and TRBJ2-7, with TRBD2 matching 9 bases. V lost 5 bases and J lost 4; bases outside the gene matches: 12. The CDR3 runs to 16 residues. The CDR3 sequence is CASSTMTSGRKYEQYF. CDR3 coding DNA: TGTGCCAGCAGTACAATGACTAGCGGTAGAAAATACGAGCAGTACTTC.

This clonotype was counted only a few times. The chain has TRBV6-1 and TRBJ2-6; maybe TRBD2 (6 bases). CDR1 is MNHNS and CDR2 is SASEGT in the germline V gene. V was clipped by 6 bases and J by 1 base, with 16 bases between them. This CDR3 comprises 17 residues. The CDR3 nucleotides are TGTGCCAGCAGCCTAAATTCCGGGAGATCTGGGGCCAACGTCCTGACTTTC. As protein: CASSLNSGRSGANVLTF.

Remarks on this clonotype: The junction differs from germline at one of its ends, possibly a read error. The CDR3 nucleotides are TGTGCCAGCGGCCCGGGACTAGTCTCCCACGAGCAGTACTTC. Translating it yields CASGPGLVSHEQYF. The J gene is TRBJ2-7, the V gene TRBV5-5; the match to TRBD2 covers 8 bases. The CDR3 consists of 14 residues. CDR1 SGHKS and CDR2 YYEKEE come from the germline V gene (reference sequence).

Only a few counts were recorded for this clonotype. CDR3 DNA: TGTGCCAGCAGCCCGGGGGGGGCATACGAGCAGTACTTC. Translating gives CASSPGGAYEQYF. The V call is TRBV28, the J call TRBJ2-7; 8 bases match TRBD2. Trimming at V came to 6 bases and at J to 4 bases, leaving 5 bases not matched to a gene. The length of the CDR3 is 13 residues. CDR1 MDHEN and CDR2 SYDVKM come from the germline V gene.

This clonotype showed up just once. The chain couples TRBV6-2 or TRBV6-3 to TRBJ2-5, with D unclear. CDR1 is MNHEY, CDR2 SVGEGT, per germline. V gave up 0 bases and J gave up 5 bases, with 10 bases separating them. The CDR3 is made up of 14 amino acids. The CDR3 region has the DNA TGTGCCAGCAGTTACTCTACCACCCGGGAGACCCAGTACTTC. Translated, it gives CASSYSTTRETQYF.

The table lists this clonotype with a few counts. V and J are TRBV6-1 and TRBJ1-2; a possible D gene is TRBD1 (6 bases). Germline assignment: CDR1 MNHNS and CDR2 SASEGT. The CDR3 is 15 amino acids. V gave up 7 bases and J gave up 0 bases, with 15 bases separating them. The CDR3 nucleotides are TGTGCCAGCACCATGGGGAAGGGGGCTAACTATGGCTACACCTTC. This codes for CASTMGKGANYGYTF.

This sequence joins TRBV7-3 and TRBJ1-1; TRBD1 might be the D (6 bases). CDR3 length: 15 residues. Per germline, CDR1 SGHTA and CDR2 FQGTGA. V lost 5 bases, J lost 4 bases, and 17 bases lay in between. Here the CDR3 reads CASSQRGGRFTEAFF. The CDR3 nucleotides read TGTGCCAGCAGCCAAAGGGGGGGAAGGTTCACTGAAGCTTTCTTT.

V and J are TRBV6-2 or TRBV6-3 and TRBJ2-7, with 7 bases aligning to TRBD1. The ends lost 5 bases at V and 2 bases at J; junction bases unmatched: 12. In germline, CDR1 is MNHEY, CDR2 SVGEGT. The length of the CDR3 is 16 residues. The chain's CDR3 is CASSTTGERFTYEQYV. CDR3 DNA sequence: TGTGCCAGCAGTACAACAGGGGAAAGATTCACCTACGAGCAGTACGTC.

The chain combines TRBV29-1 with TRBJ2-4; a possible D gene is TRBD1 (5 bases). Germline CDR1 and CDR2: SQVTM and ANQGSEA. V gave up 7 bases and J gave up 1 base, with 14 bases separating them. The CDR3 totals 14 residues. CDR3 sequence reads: CSAQGFGAKNIQYF. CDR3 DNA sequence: TGCAGCGCTCAGGGATTTGGGGCCAAAAACATTCAGTACTTC.

The DNA for the CDR3 is TGTGCCAGCAGTGAAGTCAACAGGGGGAGGACCGGGGAGCTGTTTTTT. Protein sequence: CASSEVNRGRTGELFF. The chain links TRBV25-1 to TRBJ2-2; 8 bases are shared with TRBD1. The V gene's germline CDR1 is MGHDK and CDR2 SYGVNS. After removal of 2 bases from V and 5 bases from J, the junction contained 7 bases not matched to a gene. The CDR3 spans 16 residues.

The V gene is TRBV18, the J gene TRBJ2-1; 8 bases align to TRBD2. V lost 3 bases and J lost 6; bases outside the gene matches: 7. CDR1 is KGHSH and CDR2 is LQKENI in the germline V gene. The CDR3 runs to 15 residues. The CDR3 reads CASSPSGSIGNEQFF. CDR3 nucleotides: TGTGCCAGCTCACCGAGCGGGAGTATCGGCAATGAGCAGTTCTTC.

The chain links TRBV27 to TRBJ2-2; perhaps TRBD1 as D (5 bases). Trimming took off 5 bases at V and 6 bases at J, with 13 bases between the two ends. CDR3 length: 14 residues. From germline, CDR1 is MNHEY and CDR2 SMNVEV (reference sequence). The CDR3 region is CASSGIDSPGELFF. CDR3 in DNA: TGTGCCAGCAGTGGGATCGACAGTCCCGGGGAGCTGTTTTTT.

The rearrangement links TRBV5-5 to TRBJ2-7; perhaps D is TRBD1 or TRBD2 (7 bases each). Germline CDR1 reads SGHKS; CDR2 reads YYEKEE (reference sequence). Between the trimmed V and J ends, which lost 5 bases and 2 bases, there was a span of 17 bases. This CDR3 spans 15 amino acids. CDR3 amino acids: CASSSQGGIAYEQYF. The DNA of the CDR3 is TGTGCCAGCAGTTCTCAGGGGGGGATTGCCTACGAGCAGTACTTC.